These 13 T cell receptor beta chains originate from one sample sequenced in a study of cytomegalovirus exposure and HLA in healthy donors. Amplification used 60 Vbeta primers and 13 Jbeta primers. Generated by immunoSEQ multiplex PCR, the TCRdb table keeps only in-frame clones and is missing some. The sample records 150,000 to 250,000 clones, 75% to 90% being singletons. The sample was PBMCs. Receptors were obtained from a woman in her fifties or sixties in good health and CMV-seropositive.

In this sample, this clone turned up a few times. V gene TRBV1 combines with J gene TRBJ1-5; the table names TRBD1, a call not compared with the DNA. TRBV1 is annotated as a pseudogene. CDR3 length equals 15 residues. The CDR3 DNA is TGCACCAGCAGCCCCCGGACAGAAAGCAATCAGCCCCAGCATTTT. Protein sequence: CTSSPRTESNQPQHF.

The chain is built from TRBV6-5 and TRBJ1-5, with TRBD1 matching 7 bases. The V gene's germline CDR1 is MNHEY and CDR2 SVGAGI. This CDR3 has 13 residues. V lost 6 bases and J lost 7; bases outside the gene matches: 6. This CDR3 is CASRAQGNQPQHF. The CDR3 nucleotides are TGTGCCAGCAGAGCACAGGGGAACCAGCCCCAGCATTTT.

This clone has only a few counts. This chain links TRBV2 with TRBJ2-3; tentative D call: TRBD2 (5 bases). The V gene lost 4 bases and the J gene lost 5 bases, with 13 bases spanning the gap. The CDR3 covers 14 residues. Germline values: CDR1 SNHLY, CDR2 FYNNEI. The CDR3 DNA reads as TGTGCCAGCAGTGCCTCCGGACGGGGAGATACGCAGTATTTT. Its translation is CASSASGRGDTQYF.

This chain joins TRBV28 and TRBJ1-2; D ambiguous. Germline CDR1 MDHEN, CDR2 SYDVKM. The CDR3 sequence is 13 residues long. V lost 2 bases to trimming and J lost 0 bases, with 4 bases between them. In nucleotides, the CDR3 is TGTGCCAGCAGTTTAATAACTAACTATGGCTACACCTTC. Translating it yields CASSLITNYGYTF.

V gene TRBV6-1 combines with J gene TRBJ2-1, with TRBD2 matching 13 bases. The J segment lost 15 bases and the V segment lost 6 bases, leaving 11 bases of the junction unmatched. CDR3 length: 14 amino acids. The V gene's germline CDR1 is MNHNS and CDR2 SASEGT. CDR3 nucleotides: TGTGCCAGCAGCCAGACTAGCGGGGGGTCCCGGGGGTTCTTC. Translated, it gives CASSQTSGGSRGFF.

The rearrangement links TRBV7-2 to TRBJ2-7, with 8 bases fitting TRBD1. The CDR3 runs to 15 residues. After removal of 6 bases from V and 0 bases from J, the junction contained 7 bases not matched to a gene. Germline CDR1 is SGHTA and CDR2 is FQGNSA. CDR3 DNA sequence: TGTGCCAGCAGTCGCCGGGACAGGAACTCCTACGAGCAGTACTTC. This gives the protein CASSRRDRNSYEQYF.

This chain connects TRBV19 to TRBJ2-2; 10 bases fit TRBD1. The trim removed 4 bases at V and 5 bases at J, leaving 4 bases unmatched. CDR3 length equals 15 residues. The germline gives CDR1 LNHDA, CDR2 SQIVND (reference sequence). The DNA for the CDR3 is TGTGCCAGTAGTACGACAGGGGGCGCGACCGGGGAGCTGTTTTTT. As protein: CASSTTGGATGELFF.

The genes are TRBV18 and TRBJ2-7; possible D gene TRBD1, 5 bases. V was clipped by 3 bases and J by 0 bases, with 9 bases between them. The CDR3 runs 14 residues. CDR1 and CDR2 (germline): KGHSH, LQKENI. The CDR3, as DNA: TGTGCCAGCTCACCGGACACCTCCTCCTACGAGCAGTACTTC. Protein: CASSPDTSSYEQYF.

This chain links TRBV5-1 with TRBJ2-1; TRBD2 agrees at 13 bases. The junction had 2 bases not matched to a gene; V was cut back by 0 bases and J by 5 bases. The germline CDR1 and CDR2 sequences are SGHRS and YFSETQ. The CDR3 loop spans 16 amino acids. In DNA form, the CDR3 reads TGCGCCAGCAGCTTGGGAGGACTAGCGGGAGACAATGAGCAGTTCTTC. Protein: CASSLGGLAGDNEQFF.

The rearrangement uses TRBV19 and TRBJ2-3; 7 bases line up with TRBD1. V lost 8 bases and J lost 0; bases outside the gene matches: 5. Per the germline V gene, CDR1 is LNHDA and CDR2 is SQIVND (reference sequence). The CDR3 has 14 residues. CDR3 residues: CASRQGPSTDTQYF. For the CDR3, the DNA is TGTGCCAGTCGACAGGGTCCTAGCACAGATACGCAGTATTTT.

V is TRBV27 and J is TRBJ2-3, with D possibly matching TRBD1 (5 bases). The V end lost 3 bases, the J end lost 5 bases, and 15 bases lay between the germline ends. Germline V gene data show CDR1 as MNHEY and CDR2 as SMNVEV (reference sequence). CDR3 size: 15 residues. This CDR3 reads CASSFYPQGGDTQYF. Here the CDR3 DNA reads TGTGCCAGCAGTTTCTATCCCCAGGGCGGAGATACGCAGTATTTT.

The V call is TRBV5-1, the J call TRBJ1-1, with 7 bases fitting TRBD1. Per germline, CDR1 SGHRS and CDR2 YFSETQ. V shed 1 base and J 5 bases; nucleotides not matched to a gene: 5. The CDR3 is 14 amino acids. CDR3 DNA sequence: TGCGCCAGCAGCTTGACAGGGGCGGGGACTGAAGCTTTCTTT. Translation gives CASSLTGAGTEAFF.

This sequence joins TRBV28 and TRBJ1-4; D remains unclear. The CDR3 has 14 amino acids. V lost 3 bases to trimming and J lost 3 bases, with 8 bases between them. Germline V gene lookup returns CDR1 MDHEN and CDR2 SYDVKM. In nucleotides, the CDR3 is TGTGCCAGCAGTTTCAGTACAGCTAATGAAAAACTGTTTTTT. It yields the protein CASSFSTANEKLFF. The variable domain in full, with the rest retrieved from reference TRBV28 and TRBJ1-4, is DVKVTQSSRYLVKRTGEKVFLECVQDMDHENMFWYRQDPGLGLRLIYFSYDVKMKEKGDIPEGYSVSREKKERFSLILESASTNQTSMYLCASSFSTANEKLFFGSGTQLSVL.